This TCR beta chain is drawn from a study of T cells after yellow fever vaccination. Trimming removed 3 bases from V and 7 bases from J, with 12 bases in between. This CDR3 region has 13 residues. CDR1 is LGHNA, CDR2 YSLEER, per germline. TCRdb re-called the 5' RACE reads with MiXCR, one entry per CDR3 protein. Here the sample spans more than 80,000 distinct CDR3 sequences, around 5.8% being singletons. This clonotype was counted between two and nine times. This specimen was CD8+ T cells sorted from PBMCs, taken 10 days after the yellow fever booster vaccination. The receptor's source is a man aged 18 to 30 who received the YFV17D yellow fever vaccine. The chain combines TRBV4-3 with TRBJ1-2, with no clear D. The CDR3: CASSHSGLAGYTF. Here the CDR3 DNA reads TGCGCCAGCAGCCACTCAGGTTTGGCTGGCTACACCTTC.